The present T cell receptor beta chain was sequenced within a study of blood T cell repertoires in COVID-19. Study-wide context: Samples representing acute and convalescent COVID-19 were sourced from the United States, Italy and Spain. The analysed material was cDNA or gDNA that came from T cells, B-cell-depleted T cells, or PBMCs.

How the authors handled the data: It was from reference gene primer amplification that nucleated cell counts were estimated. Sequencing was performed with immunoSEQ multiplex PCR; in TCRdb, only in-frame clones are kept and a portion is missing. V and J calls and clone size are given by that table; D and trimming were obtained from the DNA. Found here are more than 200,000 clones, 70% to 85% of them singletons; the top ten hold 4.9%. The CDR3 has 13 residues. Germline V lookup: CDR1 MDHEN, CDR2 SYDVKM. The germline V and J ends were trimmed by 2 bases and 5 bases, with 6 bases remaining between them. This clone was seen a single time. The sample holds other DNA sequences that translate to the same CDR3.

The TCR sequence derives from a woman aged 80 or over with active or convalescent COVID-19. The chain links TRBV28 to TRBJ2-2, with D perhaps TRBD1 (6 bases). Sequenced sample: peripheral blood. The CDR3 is CASSLRGTGELFF. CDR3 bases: TGTGCCAGCAGTTTAAGGGGGACCGGGGAGCTGTTTTTT.